This T cell receptor (beta chain) came from a study of T cell repertoires in cytomegalovirus infection. Turning to the study itself: Indicated by public TCR beta signatures were CMV infection and matching HLA type. Study findings and constraints: Dominating the ex vivo response were HLA-C-restricted CMV-specific TCR beta clonotypes. Carriers of CMV and the relevant HLA type were discriminated by public TCR beta frequency.

CDR3 length: 22 amino acids. The germline V gene has CDR1 LGHNA and CDR2 YSLEER. Trimming shortened V by 3 bases and J by 1 base, and 31 bases separated the two germline ends. TCRdb re-analysed the reads in MiXCR, keeping a single row per CDR3 protein. The sample shows almost 300,000 distinct CDR3 sequences, about 9.1% of them seen only once. Details on this clonotype: Its specificity is unknown.

The specimen was PBMCs. The chain employs TRBV4-3 and TRBJ2-1; D not certain. The TCR comes from a human donor in good health (CMV status not recorded). Some clones in this sample may be carry-over from other donors' samples. In nucleotides, the CDR3 is TGCGCCAGCAGCCATAAGGCAATCTTTCCGTTTGTTGGGGTTCCTTCCTACAATGAGCAGTTCTTC. It translates to CASSHKAIFPFVGVPSYNEQFF.